A single sample gave rise to the 20 T cell receptor beta chains below, sequenced in a study of T cells in Graves' hyperthyroidism and ophthalmopathy. TCR beta CDR3 regions were amplified from RNA transcripts. The TCR CDR3 was amplified in a first-round RT-PCR using the HTBI primer set. TCRdb ran MiXCR on the multiplex PCR reads and lists one entry per CDR3 protein. In the table there are almost 350,000 distinct CDR3 sequences, roughly 20% of which are singletons. Material: blood. The receptors were gathered from a woman between 40 and 50 years old with Graves' ophthalmopathy.

At least ten counts were recorded for this clonotype. The V and J genes are TRBV5-5 and TRBJ1-5, with D possibly TRBD1 on 5 matching bases. The length of the CDR3 is 15 residues. CDR1 and CDR2 (germline): SGHKS, YYEKEE (reference sequence). V was pared by 4 bases and J by 3 bases, with 14 bases between. The CDR3 DNA is TGTGCCAGCAGCCTCCGTTCAGGGTTCAATCAGCCCCAGCATTTT. As protein: CASSLRSGFNQPQHF.

This clonotype was recorded at least ten times. The chain uses TRBV5-1 and TRBJ1-6, with D perhaps matching TRBD1 (5 bases). This CDR3 spans 15 amino acids. Trimming shortened V by 3 bases and J by 5 bases, and 12 bases separated the two germline ends. Germline CDR1 SGHRS, CDR2 YFSETQ. This CDR3 reads CASSWDGRDNSPLHF. In DNA form, the CDR3 reads TGCGCCAGCAGCTGGGACGGAAGGGATAATTCACCCCTCCACTTT.

This clonotype was picked up many times. This chain uses TRBV6-1 with TRBJ2-4, with D possibly TRBD1 on 7 matching bases. From germline, CDR1 is MNHNS and CDR2 SASEGT. V was clipped by 5 bases and J by 4 bases, with 12 bases between them. The CDR3 totals 14 residues. The CDR3 DNA sequence: TGTGCCAGCAGTACACCAGGGGGGAAAAACATTCAGTACTTC. As protein: CASSTPGGKNIQYF.

The chain has TRBV12-3 or TRBV12-4 and TRBJ1-5; the D gene is possibly TRBD1 (6 bases). CDR3 length: 15 residues. Trimming took 4 bases from V and 2 from J, leaving 12 bases between them. The CDR3, as DNA: TGTGCCAGCAGTTCACAGGGAACGGGCAATCAGCCCCAGCATTTT. The encoded protein is CASSSQGTGNQPQHF.

This clonotype was detected many times. The chain carries TRBV28 and TRBJ1-2; D is undetermined. CDR3 length equals 14 residues. CDR1 and CDR2 (germline): MDHEN, SYDVKM. V lost 2 bases, J lost 4 bases, and 11 bases lay in between. The CDR3 bases are TGTGCCAGCAGTTTACCGGGAAAGGGCTATGGCTACACCTTC. Encoded protein: CASSLPGKGYGYTF.

This clonotype was found many times. This chain joins TRBV10-3 and TRBJ2-7; 9 bases match TRBD1. CDR3 size: 14 residues. CDR1 and CDR2 (germline): ENHRY, SYGVKD. With V trimmed by 8 bases and J by 6 bases, 11 bases remained unmatched. CDR3 coding DNA: TGTGCCATCGGGGTTTCGGGACAGGGTATCGAGCAGTACTTC. The encoded protein is CAIGVSGQGIEQYF.

This clonotype showed up many times. CDR3 protein: CASRSQVSSYEQYF. In nucleotides, the CDR3 is TGCGCCAGCAGGTCACAGGTCAGCTCCTACGAGCAGTACTTC. The chain couples TRBV10-2 to TRBJ2-7; D possibly corresponds to TRBD1 (5 bases). The length of the CDR3 is 14 residues. CDR1 is WSHSY and CDR2 is SAAADI in the germline V gene. The ends were cut back, 6 bases at V and 0 bases at J, with 12 bases in the middle.

The gene calls are TRBV20-1 and TRBJ2-4; D is undetermined. This CDR3 has 12 amino acids. Germline CDR1 DFQATT, CDR2 SNEGSKA (reference sequence). Trimming left V 5 bases short and J 8 bases short, with 13 bases between. CDR3 nucleotide sequence: TGCAGTGCTGAGGCCAGGAGTGACATTCAGTACTTC. Amino acid sequence: CSAEARSDIQYF.

In this sample, this clonotype turned up many times. V is TRBV6-1 and J is TRBJ1-2; D is perhaps TRBD1 (6 bases). The CDR3 is 12 amino acids. CDR1 is MNHNS, CDR2 SASEGT, per germline. V lost 8 bases and J 5 bases, leaving 12 bases between the germline ends. CDR3 nucleotide sequence: TGTGCCAGCGCCGGGACACGTTATGGCTACACCTTC. It codes for CASAGTRYGYTF.

This clonotype was seen at least ten times. J is TRBJ1-6 and V is TRBV6-1; D gene ambiguous. The germline gives CDR1 MNHNS, CDR2 SASEGT. The CDR3 covers 14 residues. Trimming took off 6 bases at V and 8 bases at J, with 14 bases between the two ends. CDR3 DNA: TGTGCCAGCAGGGCAGGCTTATTTTATTCACCCCTCCACTTT. Translated: CASRAGLFYSPLHF.

This clonotype appeared many times. V is TRBV7-8 and J is TRBJ2-5, with 7 bases matching TRBD2. CDR3 size: 14 residues. The V gene end was trimmed by 4 bases and the J gene end by 5 bases; junction bases not matched to a gene: 7. Germline V gene sequence: CDR1 SGHVS, CDR2 FQNEAQ. CDR3 nucleotide sequence: TGTGCCAGCAGCTCGTCTAGCGGCGCGGAGACCCAGTACTTC. Translated: CASSSSSGAETQYF.

The chain carries TRBV7-2 and TRBJ2-5, with 14 bases matching TRBD2. Looked up from germline, CDR1 is SGHTA and CDR2 is FQGNSA. The CDR3 sequence is 16 residues long. After removal of 5 bases from V and 3 bases from J, the junction contained 5 bases not matched to a gene. For the CDR3, the DNA is TGTGCCAGCAGCCCCGGGACTAGCGGGAGCGAAGAGACCCAGTACTTC. This encodes CASSPGTSGSEETQYF.

This clonotype was detected ten times or more. The chain couples TRBV20-1 to TRBJ2-1; TRBD2 matches at 7 bases. V shed 3 bases, J shed 9 bases, and the junction held 17 bases outside the gene matches. The CDR3 runs 16 residues. Looked up from germline, CDR1 is DFQATT and CDR2 is SNEGSKA (reference sequence). The CDR3 nucleotides read TGCAGTGCTAGTCTACGAGGGAGGGCCAATCCCCGTGAGCAGTTCTTC. Translating gives CSASLRGRANPREQFF.

This clonotype was counted ten times or more. The chain recombines TRBV12-3 or TRBV12-4 with TRBJ1-5; the D is unclear. The CDR3 has 14 amino acids. Trimming stripped 3 bases from V and 6 bases from J, with 12 bases between. For the CDR3, the DNA is TGTGCCAGCAGTTTTATGGGGAGCGGTCAGCCCCAGCATTTT. This sequence encodes CASSFMGSGQPQHF.

This chain joins TRBV27 and TRBJ2-2; 11 nucleotides align to TRBD2. This CDR3 comprises 17 residues. CDR1 is MNHEY, CDR2 SMNVEV, per germline (reference sequence). V gave up 5 bases and J gave up 5 bases; unmatched junction bases: 10. The CDR3 DNA sequence: TGTGCCAGCAGTCCCGTCGGACTAGCGGGTTCAACCGGGGAGCTGTTTTTT. Protein: CASSPVGLAGSTGELFF.

This clonotype appeared many times. This rearrangement joins TRBV28 to TRBJ2-5, with D perhaps matching TRBD1 (6 bases). Germline values: CDR1 MDHEN, CDR2 SYDVKM. V was pared by 6 bases and J by 10 bases, with 18 bases between. This CDR3 comprises 13 residues. The CDR3 protein is CASSNRQAGDQYF. In nucleotides, the CDR3 is TGTGCCAGCAGCAACAGACAGGCAGGGGACCAGTACTTC.

There are many counts of this clonotype. V usage is TRBV12-3 or TRBV12-4 and J usage is TRBJ2-5; D is perhaps TRBD1 or TRBD2 (5 bases each). Trimming removed 3 bases at V and 4 bases at J, with 18 bases between. The CDR3 contains 16 residues. The CDR3 DNA sequence: TGTGCCAGCAGTTTTGAGAGGGACGGAATTCGAGAGACCCAGTACTTC. Its protein product is CASSFERDGIRETQYF.

This clonotype was observed at least ten times. DNA for the CDR3: TGTGCCAGCAGCGCAATAGGACTAGCGGGGCAGTACTTC. This encodes CASSAIGLAGQYF. The V call is TRBV11-2, the J call TRBJ2-7, with TRBD2 identical over 11 bases. The CDR3 length is 13 residues. The trim removed 5 bases at V and 9 bases at J, leaving 6 bases unmatched. CDR1 SGHAT and CDR2 FQNNGV come from the germline V gene. Together with reference TRBV11-2 and TRBJ2-7, the CDR3 gives the full variable domain: EAGVAQSPRYKIIEKRQSVAFWCNPISGHATLYWYQQILGQGPKLLIQFQNNGVVDDSQLPKDRFSAERLKGVDSTLKIQPAKLEDSAVYLCASSAIGLAGQYFGPGTRLTVT.

The chain recombines TRBV7-8 with TRBJ2-5; 15 bases line up with TRBD2. CDR3 length: 16 amino acids. CDR1 is SGHVS and CDR2 is FQNEAQ in the germline V gene. The V and J ends lost 0 bases and 5 bases, in that order; junction bases with no gene match: 1. For the CDR3, the DNA is TGTGCCAGCAGCTTAGCGGGGACTAGCGGGAGGGAGACCCAGTACTTC. Amino acid sequence: CASSLAGTSGRETQYF.

This clonotype was counted ten times or more. The J gene is TRBJ1-1, the V gene TRBV7-6; TRBD1 is a possible D gene (5 bases). The germline V gene has CDR1 SGHVS and CDR2 FNYEAQ. Trimming cost V 1 base and J 1 base, with 13 bases left between them. The length of the CDR3 is 16 residues. The CDR3 region is CASSLDGAGTNTEAFF. CDR3 nucleotide sequence: TGTGCCAGCAGCTTAGATGGGGCAGGGACGAACACTGAAGCTTTCTTT.